The 11 T cell receptor beta chains below all came from one sample that was sequenced in a study of post-analysis software for immune sequencing data. Study results and caveats: Five or six TRBV segments appeared more often in patients than in controls, and TRBV5-6, TRBV5-1 and TRBV20-1 were among these.

Prepared libraries of TCR beta cDNA carried unique molecular identifiers. TCRdb ran MiXCR on the PCR reads and lists one entry per CDR3 protein. The sample includes roughly 650,000 distinct CDR3 sequences, 59% of them seen just once. For these TCRs, the target antigens are not known. Specimen: blood. The source of these receptors is a girl aged 2-15 years with multiple sclerosis.

This rearrangement joins TRBV29-1 to TRBJ2-6, with D uncertain. V was pared by 5 bases and J by 1 base, with 6 bases between. This CDR3 spans 13 amino acids. Germline loops: CDR1 SQVTM, CDR2 ANQGSEA. CDR3: CSVPTSGANVLTF. CDR3 DNA sequence: TGCAGCGTTCCTACTTCTGGGGCCAACGTCCTGACTTTC.

The chain uses TRBV20-1 and TRBJ1-2, with 10 bases identical to TRBD1. The CDR3 is made up of 13 amino acids. Trimming took 6 bases from V and 2 from J; bases not matched to a gene: 3. Germline V lookup: CDR1 DFQATT, CDR2 SNEGSKA (reference sequence). CDR3 amino acids: CSAGTGENYGYTF. Here the CDR3 DNA reads TGCAGTGCAGGGACAGGGGAAAACTATGGCTACACCTTC.

This clonotype occurred a few times. The gene calls are TRBV12-3 or TRBV12-4 and TRBJ1-5; 7 positions match TRBD1. CDR3 length equals 15 residues. Losses at the gene ends were 6 bases for V and 4 bases for J; bases not matched to a gene: 9. In nucleotides, the CDR3 is TGTGCCAGCAGCCTAATGATGACAGGGAATCAGCCCCAGCATTTT. This gives the protein CASSLMMTGNQPQHF.

This sequence joins TRBV20-1 and TRBJ2-3; tentative D call: TRBD2 (6 bases). Trimming stripped 1 base from V and 1 base from J, with 9 bases between. Germline V gives CDR1 DFQATT, CDR2 SNEGSKA (reference sequence). This CDR3 region has 14 residues. CDR3 loop: CSARGGEGTDTQYF. The CDR3 DNA is TGCAGTGCTAGAGGGGGGGAGGGCACAGATACGCAGTATTTT.

DNA for the CDR3: TGCAGCGTGGGGGGACTAGCGGGATACGAGCAGTACTTC. This translates into CSVGGLAGYEQYF. V and J are TRBV29-1 and TRBJ2-7, with TRBD2 matching 13 bases. The V and J ends lost 6 bases and 4 bases, in that order; junction bases with no gene match: 3. CDR1 and CDR2 from the germline V gene are SQVTM and ANQGSEA. This CDR3 comprises 13 residues.

The V gene is TRBV7-2, the J gene TRBJ2-7, with 13 bases that match TRBD2. There are 14 residues in the CDR3. Germline V lookup: CDR1 SGHTA, CDR2 FQGNSA. The J segment lost 1 base and the V segment lost 9 bases, leaving 3 bases of the junction unmatched. CDR3 protein: CARGGLAGSYEQYF. DNA of the CDR3: TGTGCCAGGGGGGGACTAGCGGGGTCCTACGAGCAGTACTTC.

The chain recombines TRBV5-1 with TRBJ1-2; TRBD1 matches 8 bases. The CDR3 contains 14 residues. Per germline, CDR1 SGHRS and CDR2 YFSETQ. V gave up 3 bases and J gave up 4 bases; unmatched junction bases: 5. This CDR3 is CASSWGDRTYGYTF. CDR3 bases: TGCGCCAGCAGCTGGGGGGACAGGACCTATGGCTACACCTTC.

The chain combines TRBV5-1 with TRBJ2-5, with TRBD1 matching 7 bases. With the DNA end fitting TRBJ2-7 better, the J assignment may be wrong. Germline CDR1 and CDR2: SGHRS and YFSETQ. CDR3 length equals 14 residues. CDR3 residues: CASSLDRLVHEQYF. The CDR3 DNA sequence: TGCGCCAGCAGCCTGGACAGGCTGGTCCACGAGCAGTACTTC.

This clonotype is a singleton in its sample. The chain recombines TRBV7-9 with TRBJ2-3; 8 positions match TRBD2. CDR3 size: 17 residues. Germline CDR1 reads SEHNR; CDR2 reads FQNEAQ (reference sequence). V shed 2 bases, J shed 1 base, and the junction held 8 bases outside the gene matches. The chain's CDR3 is CASSLTFSGARTDTQYF. In DNA, the CDR3 is TGTGCCAGCAGCTTAACCTTTAGCGGGGCTCGCACAGATACGCAGTATTTT.

This chain connects TRBV5-5 to TRBJ1-6; D may be TRBD1 (5 bases). Germline lookup yields CDR1 SGHKS and CDR2 YYEKEE (reference sequence). Trimming took off 4 bases at V and 0 bases at J, with 14 bases between the two ends. The length of the CDR3 is 17 residues. CDR3 nucleotide sequence: TGTGCCAGCAGCCCTAGGACATTAAGCTCCTATAATTCACCCCTCCACTTT. It specifies CASSPRTLSSYNSPLHF.

This clonotype was found a few times. V is TRBV7-3 and J is TRBJ2-5; 9 bases fit TRBD2. The V gene end was trimmed by 5 bases and the J gene end by 4 bases; junction bases not matched to a gene: 8. The CDR3 runs to 15 residues. Per the germline V gene, CDR1 is SGHTA and CDR2 is FQGTGA. CDR3 bases: TGTGCCAGCAGCGAGGGACTAGCCGGGGGAGAGACCCAGTACTTC. Its translation is CASSEGLAGGETQYF.